This TCR beta chain was obtained from a study of radiation and T cells in renal cell carcinoma. Libraries were prepared by immunoSEQ multiplex PCR; TCRdb keeps only in-frame clonotypes and omits some of them. Of roughly 150,000 clones in the sample, roughly 89% were seen once. Trimming took 3 bases from V and 7 from J, leaving 10 bases between them. Germline assignment: CDR1 SGDLS and CDR2 YYNGEE. The CDR3 length is 12 residues. Described time point: blood 2 weeks post-SBRT. Treatment meaning: 15 Gy SBRT to primary tumor, nephrectomy 4 weeks later. This receptor was obtained from a woman in her fifties or sixties with renal cell carcinoma. The V and J genes are TRBV9 and TRBJ1-2; D ambiguous. Sequencing was performed on blood, taken from a patient whose treatment included radiotherapy and nephrectomy. In DNA, the CDR3 is TGTGCCAGCAGCGGTCGGGCGTCTGGCTACACCTTC. This codes for CASSGRASGYTF.